This T cell receptor (beta chain) is from a study of T-cell memory formation after mild COVID-19. Looking at the study overall: Most TCR clusters belonged to a single donor. Study-level results: Contracting clones from day 15 to 85 showed balanced CD4/CD8; later expanders favored CD4+.

The CDR3 runs to 14 residues. Germline V gene data show CDR1 as DFQATT and CDR2 as SNEGSKA (reference sequence). Trimming removed 0 bases from V and 5 bases from J, with 13 bases in between. One entry per CDR3 protein results from TCRdb running MiXCR on the 5' RACE reads. The table lists around 340,000 distinct CDR3 sequences, roughly 14% of them singletons, with around a fifth in the top ten. Of note for this clonotype: The antigen is undetermined.

The chain couples TRBV20-1 to TRBJ2-5; weak D call: TRBD2 (7 bases). The sequence was obtained from a man aged 18 to 30 who had mild COVID-19 (a few samples of this study predate the infection). Cell type and time point are not known. The sample comprised PBMCs or a T cell subset sorted from them (not recorded which). CDR3 DNA sequence: TGCAGTGCTAGAGATCCCCGGGGGGCGGAGACCCAGTACTTC. Its translation is CSARDPRGAETQYF.